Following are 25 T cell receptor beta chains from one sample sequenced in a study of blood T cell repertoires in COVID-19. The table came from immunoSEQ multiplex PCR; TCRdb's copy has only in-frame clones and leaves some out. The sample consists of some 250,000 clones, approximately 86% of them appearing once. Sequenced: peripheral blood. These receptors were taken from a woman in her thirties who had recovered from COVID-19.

CDR3 sequence: CASSLIAGANQETQYF. The CDR3 coding sequence is TGCGCCAGCAGCCTCATAGCGGGGGCAAACCAAGAGACCCAGTACTTC. V gene TRBV5-1 combines with J gene TRBJ2-5; 9 positions agree with TRBD2. The CDR3 is made up of 16 amino acids. Looked up from germline, CDR1 is SGHRS and CDR2 is YFSETQ. J was trimmed by 0 bases and V by 4 bases; bases with no gene match: 7.

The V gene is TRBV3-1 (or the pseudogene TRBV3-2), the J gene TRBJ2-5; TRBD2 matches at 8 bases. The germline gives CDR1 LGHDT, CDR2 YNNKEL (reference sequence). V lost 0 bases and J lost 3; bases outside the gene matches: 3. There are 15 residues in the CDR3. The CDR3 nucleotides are TGTGCCAGCAGCCAAGAGGGCGGGGGGAAAGAGACCCAGTACTTC. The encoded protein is CASSQEGGGKETQYF.

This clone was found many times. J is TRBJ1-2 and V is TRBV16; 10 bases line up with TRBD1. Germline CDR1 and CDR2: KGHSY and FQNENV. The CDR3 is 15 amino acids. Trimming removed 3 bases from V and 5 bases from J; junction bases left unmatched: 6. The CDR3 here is CASSQSTGGFYGYTF. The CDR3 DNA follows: TGTGCCAGCAGCCAGTCGACAGGGGGCTTTTATGGCTACACCTTC.

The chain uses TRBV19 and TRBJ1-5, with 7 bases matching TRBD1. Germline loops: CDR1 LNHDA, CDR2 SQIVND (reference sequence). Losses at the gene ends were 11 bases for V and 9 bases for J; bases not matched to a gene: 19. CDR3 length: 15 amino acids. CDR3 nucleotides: TGTGCCTCTAGAGGACAGGTCGGGGCCCGAGGGCCCCAGCATTTT. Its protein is CASRGQVGARGPQHF.

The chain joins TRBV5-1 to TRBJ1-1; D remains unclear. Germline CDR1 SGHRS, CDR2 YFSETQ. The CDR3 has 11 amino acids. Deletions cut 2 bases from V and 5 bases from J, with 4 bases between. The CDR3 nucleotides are TGCGCCAGCAGCTTTCTGACTGAAGCTTTCTTT. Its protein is CASSFLTEAFF.

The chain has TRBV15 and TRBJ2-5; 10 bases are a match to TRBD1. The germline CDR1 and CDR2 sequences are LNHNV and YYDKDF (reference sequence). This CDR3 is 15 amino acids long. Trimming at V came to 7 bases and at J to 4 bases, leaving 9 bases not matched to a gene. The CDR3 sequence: CATKRQGAVVETQYF. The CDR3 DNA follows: TGTGCCACCAAACGACAGGGGGCGGTGGTAGAGACCCAGTACTTC. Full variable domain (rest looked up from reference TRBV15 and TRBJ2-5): DAMVIQNPRYQVTQFGKPVTLSCSQTLNHNVMYWYQQKSSQAPKLLFHYYDKDFNNEADTPDNFQSRRPNTSFCFLDIRSPGLGDTAMYLCATKRQGAVVETQYFGPGTRLLVL.

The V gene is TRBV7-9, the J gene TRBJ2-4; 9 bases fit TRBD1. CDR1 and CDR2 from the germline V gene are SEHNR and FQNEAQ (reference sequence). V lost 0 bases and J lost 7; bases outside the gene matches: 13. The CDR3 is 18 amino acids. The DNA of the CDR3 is TGTGCCAGCAGCTTAGCTCAAATGGGACAGGGCAGACCCAACATTCAGTACTTC. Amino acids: CASSLAQMGQGRPNIQYF.

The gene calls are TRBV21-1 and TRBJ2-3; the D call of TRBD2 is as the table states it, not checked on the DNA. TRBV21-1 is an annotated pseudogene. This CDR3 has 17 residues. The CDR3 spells CASSKEEYGGPQDTQYF. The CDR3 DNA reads TGTGCCAGCAGCAAAGAGGAGTACGGGGGACCCCAGGATACGCAGTATTTT.

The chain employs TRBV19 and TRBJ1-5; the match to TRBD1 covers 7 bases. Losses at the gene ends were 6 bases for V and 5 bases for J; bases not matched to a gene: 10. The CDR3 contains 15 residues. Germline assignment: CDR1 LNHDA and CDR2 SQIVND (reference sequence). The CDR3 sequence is CASRSTGDRDQPQHF. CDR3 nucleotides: TGTGCCAGTAGGTCAACAGGGGACCGTGATCAGCCCCAGCATTTT.

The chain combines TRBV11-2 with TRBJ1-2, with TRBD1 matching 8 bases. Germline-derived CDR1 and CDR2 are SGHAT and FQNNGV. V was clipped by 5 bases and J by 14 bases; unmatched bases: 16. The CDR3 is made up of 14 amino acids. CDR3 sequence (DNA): TGTGCCAGCAGCCAACCTTCGGGGACAGGCGACACAACCTTC. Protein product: CASSQPSGTGDTTF.

The CDR3 here is CASSPSDRAYGYTF. CDR3 bases: TGTGCCAGCTCACCAAGCGACAGGGCCTATGGCTACACCTTC. The V gene is TRBV18, the J gene TRBJ1-2; TRBD1 matches at 7 bases. CDR3 length: 14 amino acids. Looked up from germline, CDR1 is KGHSH and CDR2 is LQKENI. V was pared by 2 bases and J by 4 bases, with 4 bases of the junction left unmatched.

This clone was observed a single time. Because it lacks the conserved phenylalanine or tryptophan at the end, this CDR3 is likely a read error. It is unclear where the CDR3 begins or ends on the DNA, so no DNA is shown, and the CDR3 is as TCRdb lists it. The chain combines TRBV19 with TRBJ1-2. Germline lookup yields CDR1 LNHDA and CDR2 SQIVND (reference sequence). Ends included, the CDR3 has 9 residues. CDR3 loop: CASSIRERI.

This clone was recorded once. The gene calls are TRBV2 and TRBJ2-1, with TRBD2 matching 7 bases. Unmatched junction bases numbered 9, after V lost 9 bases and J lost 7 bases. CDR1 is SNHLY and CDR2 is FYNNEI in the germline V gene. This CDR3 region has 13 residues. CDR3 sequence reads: CARNAGGRNEQFF. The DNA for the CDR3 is TGTGCCAGAAATGCCGGGGGGAGAAATGAGCAGTTCTTC.

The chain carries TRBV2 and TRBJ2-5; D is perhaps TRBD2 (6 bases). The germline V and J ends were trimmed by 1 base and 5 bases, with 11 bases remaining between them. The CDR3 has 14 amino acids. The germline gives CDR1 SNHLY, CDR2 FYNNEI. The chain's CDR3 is CASSEDGGAETQYF. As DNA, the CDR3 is TGTGCCAGCAGTGAAGATGGCGGGGCGGAGACCCAGTACTTC. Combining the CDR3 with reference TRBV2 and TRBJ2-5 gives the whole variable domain EPEVTQTPSHQVTQMGQEVILRCVPISNHLYFYWYRQILGQKVEFLVSFYNNEISEKSEIFDDQFSVERPDGSNFTLKIRSTKLEDSAMYFCASSEDGGAETQYFGPGTRLLVL.

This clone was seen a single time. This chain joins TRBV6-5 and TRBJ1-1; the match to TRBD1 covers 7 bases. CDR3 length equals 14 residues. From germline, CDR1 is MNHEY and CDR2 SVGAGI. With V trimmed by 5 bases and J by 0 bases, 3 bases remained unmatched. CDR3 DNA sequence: TGTGCCAGCAGTAGACAGGGAGTGAACACTGAAGCTTTCTTT. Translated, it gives CASSRQGVNTEAFF.

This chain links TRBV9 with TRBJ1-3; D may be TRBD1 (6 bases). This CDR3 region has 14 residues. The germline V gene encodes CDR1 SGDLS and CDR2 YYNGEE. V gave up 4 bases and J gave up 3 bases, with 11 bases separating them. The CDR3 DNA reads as TGTGCCAGCAGCCCGGCGACAGGTGGAAACACCATATATTTT. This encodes CASSPATGGNTIYF.

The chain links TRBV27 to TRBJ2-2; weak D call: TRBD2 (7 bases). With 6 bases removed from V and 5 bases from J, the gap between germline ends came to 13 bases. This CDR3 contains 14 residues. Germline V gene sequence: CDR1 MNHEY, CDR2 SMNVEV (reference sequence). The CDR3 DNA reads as TGTGCCAGCAGCGAGGGGGGAGGGACCGGGGAGCTGTTTTTT. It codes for CASSEGGGTGELFF.

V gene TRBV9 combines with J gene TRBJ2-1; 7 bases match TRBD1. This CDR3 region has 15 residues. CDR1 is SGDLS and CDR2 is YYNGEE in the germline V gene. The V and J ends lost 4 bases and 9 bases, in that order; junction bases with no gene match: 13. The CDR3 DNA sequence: TGTGCCAGCAGCCCTCAGGGGGTCGAATATATTGAGCAGTTCTTC. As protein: CASSPQGVEYIEQFF.

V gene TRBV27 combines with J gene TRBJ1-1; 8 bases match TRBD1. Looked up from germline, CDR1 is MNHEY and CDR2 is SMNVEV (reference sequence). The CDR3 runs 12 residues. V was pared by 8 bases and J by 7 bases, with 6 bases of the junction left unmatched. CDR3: CASQTGDGEAFF. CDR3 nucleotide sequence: TGTGCCAGCCAGACAGGGGATGGTGAAGCTTTCTTT.

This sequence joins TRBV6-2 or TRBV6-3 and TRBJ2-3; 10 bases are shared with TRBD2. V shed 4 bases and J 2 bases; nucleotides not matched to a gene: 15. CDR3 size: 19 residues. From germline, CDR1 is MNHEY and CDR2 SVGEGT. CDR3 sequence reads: CASSFPIAGGQLNTDTQYF. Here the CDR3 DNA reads TGTGCCAGCAGTTTCCCCATAGCGGGGGGACAACTAAACACAGATACGCAGTATTTT.

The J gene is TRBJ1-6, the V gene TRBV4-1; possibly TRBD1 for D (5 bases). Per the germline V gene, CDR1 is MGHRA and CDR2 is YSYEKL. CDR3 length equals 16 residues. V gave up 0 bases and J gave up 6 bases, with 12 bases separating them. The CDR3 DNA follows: TGCGCCAGCAGCCAAGAGGGCAGGGTTCTTAATTCACCCCTCCACTTT. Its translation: CASSQEGRVLNSPLHF.

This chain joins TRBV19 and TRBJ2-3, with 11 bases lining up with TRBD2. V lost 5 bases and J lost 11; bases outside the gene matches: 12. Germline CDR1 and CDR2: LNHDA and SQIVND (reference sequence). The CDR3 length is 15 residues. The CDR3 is CASSRSLAGGLWQYF. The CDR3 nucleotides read TGTGCCAGTAGTCGCTCTTTAGCGGGGGGGCTATGGCAGTATTTT. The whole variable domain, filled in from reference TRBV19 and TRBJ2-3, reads DGGITQSPKYLFRKEGQNVTLSCEQNLNHDAMYWYRQDPGQGLRLIYYSQIVNDFQKGDIAEGYSVSREKKESFPLTVTSAQKNPTAFYLCASSRSLAGGLWQYFGPGTRLTVL.

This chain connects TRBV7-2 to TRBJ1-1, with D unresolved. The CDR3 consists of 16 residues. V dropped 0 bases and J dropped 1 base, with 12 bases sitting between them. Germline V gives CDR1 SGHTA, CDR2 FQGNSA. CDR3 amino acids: CASSLAAAHKNTEAFF. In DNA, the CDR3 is TGTGCCAGCAGCTTAGCTGCGGCACACAAGAACACTGAAGCTTTCTTT. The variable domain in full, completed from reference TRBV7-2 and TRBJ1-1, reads GAGVSQSPSNKVTEKGKDVELRCDPISGHTALYWYRQSLGQGLEFLIYFQGNSAPDKSGLPSDRFSAERTGGSVSTLTIQRTQQEDSAVYLCASSLAAAHKNTEAFFGQGTRLTVV.

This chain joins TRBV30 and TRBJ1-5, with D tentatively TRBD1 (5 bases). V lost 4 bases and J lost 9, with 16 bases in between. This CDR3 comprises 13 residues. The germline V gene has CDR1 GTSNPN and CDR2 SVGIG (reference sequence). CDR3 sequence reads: CAWTAFPGGPQHF. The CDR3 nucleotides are TGTGCCTGGACCGCGTTCCCCGGGGGGCCCCAGCATTTT.

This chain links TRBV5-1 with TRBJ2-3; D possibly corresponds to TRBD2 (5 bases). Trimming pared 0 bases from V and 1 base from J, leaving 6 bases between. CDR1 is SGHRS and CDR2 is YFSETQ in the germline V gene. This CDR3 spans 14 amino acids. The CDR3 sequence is CASSLELGTDTQYF. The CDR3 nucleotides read TGCGCCAGCAGCTTGGAACTAGGCACAGATACGCAGTATTTT.